This T cell receptor beta chain was captured by sequencing in a study of graft-versus-host responses after intestinal transplantation. Only in-frame clones appear in the TCRdb table, and some are missing; sequencing was by immunoSEQ multiplex PCR. The sample lists 75,000 to 100,000 clones; around 88% were seen once. This clone was found once. This CDR3 has 16 amino acids. Losses at the gene ends were 2 bases for V and 6 bases for J; bases not matched to a gene: 4. Germline V gene sequence: CDR1 MGHDK, CDR2 SYGVNS. The sample here was PBMCs, taken 255 days after intestinal transplant. The V gene is TRBV25-1, the J gene TRBJ2-1; 13 bases fit TRBD2. The origin of this receptor is a human patient who received an intestinal transplant, so some T cells may come from the graft donor. The CDR3 region is CASSEPGLAGVNEQFF. In DNA, the CDR3 is TGTGCCAGCAGTGAACCCGGACTAGCGGGAGTCAATGAGCAGTTCTTC.